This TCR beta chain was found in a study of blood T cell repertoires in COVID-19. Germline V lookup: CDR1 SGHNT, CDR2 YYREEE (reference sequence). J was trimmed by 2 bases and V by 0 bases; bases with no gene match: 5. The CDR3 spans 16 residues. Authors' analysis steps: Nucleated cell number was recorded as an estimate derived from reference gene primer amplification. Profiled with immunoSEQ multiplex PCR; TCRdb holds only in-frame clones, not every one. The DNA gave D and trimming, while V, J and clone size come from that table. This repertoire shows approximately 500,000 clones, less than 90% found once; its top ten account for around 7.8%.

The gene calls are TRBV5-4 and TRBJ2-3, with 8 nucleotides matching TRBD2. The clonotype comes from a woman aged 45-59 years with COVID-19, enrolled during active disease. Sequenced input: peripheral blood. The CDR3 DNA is TGTGCCAGCAGCTTGGAAGCGGGGGTAGTCACAGATACGCAGTATTTT. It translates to CASSLEAGVVTDTQYF.